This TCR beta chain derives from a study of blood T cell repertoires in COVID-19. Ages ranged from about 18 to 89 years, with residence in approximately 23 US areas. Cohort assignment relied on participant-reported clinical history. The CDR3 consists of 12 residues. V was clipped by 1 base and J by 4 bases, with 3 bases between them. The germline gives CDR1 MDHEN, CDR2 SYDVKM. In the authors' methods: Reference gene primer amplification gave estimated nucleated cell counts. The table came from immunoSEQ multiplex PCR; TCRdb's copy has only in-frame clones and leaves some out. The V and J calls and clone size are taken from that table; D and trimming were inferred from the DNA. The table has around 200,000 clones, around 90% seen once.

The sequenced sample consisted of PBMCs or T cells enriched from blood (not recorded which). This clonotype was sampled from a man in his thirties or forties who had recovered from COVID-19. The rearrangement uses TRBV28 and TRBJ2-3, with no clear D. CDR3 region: CASSLSADTQYF. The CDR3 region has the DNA TGTGCCAGCAGTTTATCTGCAGATACGCAGTATTTT.